A selection of T cell receptor beta chains follows, all from one sample in a study of identifying expanded T cells in peripheral blood. Measured with immunoSEQ multiplex PCR; TCRdb has only the in-frame clones, and not every one. The sample lists about 86,000 clones, more than 75% occurring once. The source material was blood. The receptors derive from a person aged 18 to 75 in good health. The conserved cysteine and the conserved F or W are not part of the CDR3 here. Size is omitted from some rows. Given values are once, few, many or a class for expanded clones.

TRBJ2-3 | once | TRBV5-1 | ASSRGTDTQY
TRBJ2-7 | - | TRBV2 | ASRLGQGPYEQY
TRBJ1-5 | - | TRBV7-2 | ASSLEGTTNQPQH
TRBJ1-6 | - | TRBV25-1 | ASEPGGYSPLH
TRBJ2-1 | - | TRBV2 | ASSAYLRGFGNEQF
TRBJ2-7 | - | TRBV21-1 | ASSKGRREQY
TRBJ2-1 | - | TRBV18 | ASSPGTGPNNEQF
TRBJ1-2 | - | TRBV27 | ASSYRGTGVLYGYT
TRBJ1-5 | - | TRBV12-5 | ASGPDRDAQPQH
TRBJ1-2 | - | TRBV9 | ASSDNPLFLQLKNYGYT
TRBJ1-3 | - | TRBV5-1 | ASSSGGNHNGNTIY
- | - | TRBV6-4 | ASRINDCYEQY
TRBJ1-2 | - | TRBV19 | ASSIGVGYT
TRBJ1-1 | - | TRBV30 | AWITKPIGAF
TRBJ1-2 | few | TRBV2 | ASRGVTGDYYGYT
TRBJ2-5 | - | TRBV5-1 | ASSLDAFQETQY
TRBJ1-2 | - | TRBV5-1 | ASSTGLTNYGYT
TRBJ2-5 | - | TRBV5-4 | ASSLGLAGGRETQY
TRBJ2-5 | - | TRBV4-3 | ASSHDLSETQY
TRBJ2-5 | - | TRBV27 | ASSISYQETQY
TRBJ1-1 | - | TRBV6-5 | ASSYIRGMNTEAF
TRBJ1-1 | few | TRBV20-1 | SAERLGAF
TRBJ2-7 | - | TRBV23-1 | ASTRGWVGTYEQY
TRBJ1-6 | - | TRBV9 | ASSALAGDNNSPLH
TRBJ1-2 | once | TRBV2 | ASSLGTGKNYGYT
TRBJ1-1 | - | TRBV6-5 | ASTGMNTEAF
TRBJ1-1 | - | TRBV27 | ASRTGRTEAF
TRBJ1-4 | - | TRBV6-5 | ASSTPGPNEKLF
TRBJ1-1 | once | TRBV7-9 | ASSLRITEAF
TRBJ2-1 | - | TRBV2 | ASSEWTGMSEQF
TRBJ2-1 | - | TRBV5-6 | ASSSGVSYNEQF
TRBJ1-2 | - | TRBV19 | ASSTNYGYT
TRBJ1-4 | - | TRBV14 | ASSRGLNEKLF
TRBJ1-1 | - | TRBV19 | ASSHDRNTEAF
TRBJ1-5 | - | TRBV4-3 | ASSRSPGTRRCQPQH
TRBJ2-6 | - | TRBV9 | ASSERTGANSGANVLT
TRBJ2-3 | - | TRBV7-9 | ASSPLGGGVTDTQY
TRBJ1-1 | - | TRBV2 | ASSYSGTEAF
TRBJ2-5 | few | TRBV9 | ASSDPRGGETQY
TRBJ2-6 | - | TRBV5-1 | ASGNSDFGANVLT
TRBJ1-2 | - | TRBV6-6 | ASSNTGAGIGGYT
TRBJ1-4 | - | TRBV19 | ASNPRGWEKLF
TRBJ1-1 | - | TRBV5-1 | ASSSWTGGLSEAF
TRBJ2-1 | - | TRBV28 | ASSEITGLQEQF
TRBJ1-6 | few | TRBV7-9 | ASSLRTGDSPLH
TRBJ1-1 | - | TRBV11-3 | ASSLVGATEAF